The 10 T cell receptor beta chains given below trace back to one sample, sequenced in a study of T cells expressing NK-cell markers. TCRdb derives one entry per CDR3 protein from the 5' RACE reads, leaving out DNA. The specimen's table records about 8,000 distinct CDR3 sequences. The sample consisted of blood T cells: a sorted CD56 or NKG2C T cell subset, CD4+ or CD8+ T cells, or bulk PBMC T cells (not recorded which). These receptors all stem from a man between 18 and 35 years old in good health.

This clonotype is called medium-sized (0.01 to 0.1%) based on its frequency. This rearrangement joins TRBV7-2 to TRBJ1-5. CDR1 is SGHTA and CDR2 is FQGNSA in the germline V gene. The length of the CDR3 is 13 residues. This CDR3 reads CASTSGPYQPQHF. The variable domain in full, completed from reference TRBV7-2 and TRBJ1-5, reads GAGVSQSPSNKVTEKGKDVELRCDPISGHTALYWYRQSLGQGLEFLIYFQGNSAPDKSGLPSDRFSAERTGGSVSTLTIQRTQQEDSAVYLCASTSGPYQPQHFGDGTRLSIL.

The V call is TRBV20-1, the J call TRBJ2-2; TCRdb names TRBD1, which stays unverified in the absence of DNA. This CDR3 comprises 15 residues. Per germline, CDR1 DFQATT and CDR2 SNEGSKA (reference sequence). CDR3: CSAYPGTKNTGELFF.

This sequence joins TRBV10-3 and TRBJ2-5; without DNA, the TCRdb call of TRBD2 cannot be checked. This CDR3 has 16 amino acids. Germline V gives CDR1 ENHRY, CDR2 SYGVKD. CDR3: CATKTGLAGNQETQYF.

V and J are TRBV6-4 and TRBJ2-3; checking the TCRdb D call of TRBD2 is not possible without DNA. The CDR3 contains 15 residues. CDR1 MRHNA and CDR2 SNTAGT come from the germline V gene. This CDR3 is CASSDGSGSTDTQYF.

According to its frequency, this clonotype is medium-sized. The CDR3 is CASSEGVDSSYNEQFF. The V call is TRBV2, the J call TRBJ2-1. Germline V gene data show CDR1 as SNHLY and CDR2 as FYNNEI. The CDR3 sequence is 16 residues long.

The chain couples TRBV20-1 to TRBJ2-1; there is no DNA to check the TCRdb D call of TRBD1. Germline lookup yields CDR1 DFQATT and CDR2 SNEGSKA (reference sequence). This CDR3 has 14 residues. CDR3 sequence reads: CSARVPDSYNEQFF.

This chain links TRBV19 with TRBJ1-2; TCRdb's assignment of TRBD1 cannot be checked, as there is no DNA. CDR3 length equals 12 residues. From germline, CDR1 is LNHDA and CDR2 SQIVND (reference sequence). The chain's CDR3 is CASSEQVGGYTF.

This clonotype is deemed medium-sized by its frequency. This rearrangement joins TRBV27 to TRBJ2-5; the D call of TRBD2 rests on TCRdb alone, since no DNA is present to check it. The CDR3 spans 14 residues. The germline gives CDR1 MNHEY, CDR2 SMNVEV (reference sequence). The CDR3 loop is CASSPSGSRETQYF.

V is TRBV12-3 or TRBV12-4 and J is TRBJ2-3. This CDR3 spans 14 amino acids. The chain's CDR3 is CASSFFDRTDTQYF.

This chain connects TRBV3-1 to TRBJ2-3; absent DNA, TCRdb's TRBD2 call cannot be checked. The germline CDR1 and CDR2 sequences are LGHDT and YNNKEL (reference sequence). This CDR3 has 20 residues. The CDR3 is CASSQDLWTSGTFSTDTQYF.